Listed here are 26 T cell receptor beta chains from one sample, sequenced in a study of T cell repertoires in cytomegalovirus infection. Antigen specificity for these receptors is unknown. Via MiXCR, TCRdb re-called the reads, giving one row per CDR3 protein. Seen here are a few hundred thousand distinct CDR3 sequences, about 44% observed once, and the top ten hold around 44%. The material was cultured PBMCs, obtained from culture after CMV antigen stimulation. These receptors all come from a human donor in good health (CMV status not recorded). Some clones in this sample may be carry-over from other donors' samples.

The chain employs TRBV4-1 and TRBJ2-3, with D unclear. V lost 4 bases and J 4 bases, leaving 12 bases between the germline ends. The CDR3 length is 14 residues. CDR1 and CDR2 (germline): MGHRA, YSYEKL. The DNA of the CDR3 is TGCGCCAGCAGCCGGAGAGGCTCTTCAGATACGCAGTATTTT. It translates to CASSRRGSSDTQYF.

This clonotype came up a few times. The chain combines TRBV12-3 or TRBV12-4 with TRBJ2-5; D is perhaps TRBD1 or TRBD2 (5 bases each). Deletions cut 1 base from V and 9 bases from J, with 12 bases between. The CDR3 totals 13 residues. The CDR3 DNA reads as TGTGCCAGCAGTTTAGGGAGCACGGGACCCCAGTACTTC. Protein: CASSLGSTGPQYF.

As regards this clonotype: The junction departs from the called germline gene at one end, perhaps through a read error. The gene calls are TRBV4-1 and TRBJ2-2; TRBD1 is a possible D gene (6 bases). Germline loops: CDR1 MGHRA, CDR2 YSYEKL. This CDR3 has 14 amino acids. CDR3 amino acids: CASSQEAGAGELFF. CDR3 coding DNA: TGTGCCAGCAGCCAAGAGGCAGGGGCCGGGGAGCTGTTTTTT.

The chain links TRBV7-8 to TRBJ1-1; TRBD1 might be the D (5 bases). This CDR3 contains 13 residues. The V end lost 3 bases, the J end lost 6 bases, and 11 bases lay between the germline ends. Germline lookup yields CDR1 SGHVS and CDR2 FQNEAQ. CDR3 coding DNA: TGTGCCAGCAGCTTGACAGCTGGCGCTGAAGCTTTCTTT. Translation gives CASSLTAGAEAFF.

This chain links TRBV10-3 with TRBJ2-6, with TRBD2 matching over 10 bases. The CDR3 is 18 amino acids. The junction had 4 bases not matched to a gene; V was cut back by 2 bases and J by 0 bases. Germline lookup yields CDR1 ENHRY and CDR2 SYGVKD. As DNA, the CDR3 is TGTGCCATCAGTGAGACTAGCGGGGACTCCTCTGGGGCCAACGTCCTGACTTTC. Residues: CAISETSGDSSGANVLTF.

The table lists this clonotype with a few counts. The rearrangement links TRBV12-3 or TRBV12-4 to TRBJ2-1, with D perhaps TRBD1 (6 bases). Trimming stripped 5 bases from V and 0 bases from J, with 14 bases between. The CDR3 sequence is 16 residues long. The CDR3 region is CASSRGQRSSYNEQFF. CDR3 bases: TGTGCCAGCAGTCGTGGACAGCGTAGCTCCTACAATGAGCAGTTCTTC.

The chain carries TRBV4-3 and TRBJ2-3; possible D gene TRBD2, 5 bases. The V and J ends lost 3 bases and 6 bases respectively, with 10 bases between them. Germline V gene lookup returns CDR1 LGHNA and CDR2 YSLEER. The CDR3 is 13 amino acids. DNA of the CDR3: TGCGCCAGCAGCCAGGGGAGAGGGGATACGCAGTATTTT. Residues: CASSQGRGDTQYF.

This clonotype occurred a few times. The rearrangement uses TRBV7-2 and TRBJ2-5; 7 nucleotides align to TRBD2. This CDR3 contains 16 residues. Per the germline V gene, CDR1 is SGHTA and CDR2 is FQGNSA. With 1 base clipped from V and 0 bases from J, the junction kept 5 bases outside the gene matches. The CDR3: CASSLGLAANQETQYF. The CDR3 DNA is TGTGCCAGCAGCTTAGGTCTAGCGGCAAACCAAGAGACCCAGTACTTC.

In this sample, this clonotype turned up a few times. This rearrangement joins TRBV12-3 or TRBV12-4 to TRBJ2-1, with a possible D match to TRBD1 (8 bases). CDR3 size: 13 residues. Trimming took 5 bases from V and 10 from J, leaving 15 bases between them. CDR3 protein: CASSPTGEGEQFF. CDR3 coding DNA: TGTGCCAGCAGTCCGACAGGGGAGGGCGAGCAGTTCTTC.

This rearrangement joins TRBV7-6 to TRBJ1-1, with D uncertain. Per germline, CDR1 SGHVS and CDR2 FNYEAQ. Trimming stripped 0 bases from V and 1 base from J, with 9 bases between. The CDR3 spans 15 residues. In nucleotides, the CDR3 is TGTGCCAGCAGCTTAGCTTTGGCAGGGAACACTGAAGCTTTCTTT. Its protein product is CASSLALAGNTEAFF.

The V gene is TRBV4-1, the J gene TRBJ2-1, with D unresolved. V lost 2 bases, J lost 0 bases, and 8 bases lay in between. This CDR3 is built from 15 residues. The germline V gene has CDR1 MGHRA and CDR2 YSYEKL. The CDR3 DNA sequence: TGCGCCAGCAGCCAAATCGAGAGCTCCTACAATGAGCAGTTCTTC. Amino acid sequence: CASSQIESSYNEQFF.

This clonotype was observed a few times. The chain is built from TRBV6-1 and TRBJ1-3; TRBD1 aligns across 9 bases. After removal of 6 bases from V and 4 bases from J, the junction contained 4 bases not matched to a gene. The CDR3 spans 14 residues. Looked up from germline, CDR1 is MNHNS and CDR2 is SASEGT. CDR3 protein: CASRKTGGGNTIYF. The CDR3 DNA is TGTGCCAGCAGAAAGACAGGGGGAGGAAACACCATATATTTT.

V usage is TRBV2 and J usage is TRBJ2-1, with TRBD1 as a possible D gene (6 bases). From germline, CDR1 is SNHLY and CDR2 FYNNEI. The CDR3 is 15 amino acids. With 4 bases removed from V and 4 bases from J, the gap between germline ends came to 14 bases. CDR3 protein: CASSVRTVKYNEQFF. The DNA for the CDR3 is TGTGCCAGCAGTGTGAGGACAGTGAAATACAATGAGCAGTTCTTC. Full variable domain (rest looked up from reference TRBV2 and TRBJ2-1): EPEVTQTPSHQVTQMGQEVILRCVPISNHLYFYWYRQILGQKVEFLVSFYNNEISEKSEIFDDQFSVERPDGSNFTLKIRSTKLEDSAMYFCASSVRTVKYNEQFFGPGTRLTVL.

This clonotype has a handful of counts. The V and J genes are TRBV12-3 or TRBV12-4 and TRBJ2-1, with 12 bases identical to TRBD2. After removal of 5 bases from V and 9 bases from J, the junction contained 5 bases not matched to a gene. The CDR3 extends over 14 amino acids. CDR3 DNA sequence: TGTGCCAGCAGTCGACTAGCGGGAGTTAGTGAGCAGTTCTTC. It translates to CASSRLAGVSEQFF.

This clonotype was counted between two and nine times. This rearrangement joins TRBV6-5 to TRBJ2-3; D is undetermined. V lost 9 bases, J lost 2 bases, and 6 bases lay in between. The CDR3 has 11 amino acids. Germline CDR1 is MNHEY and CDR2 is SVGAGI. The CDR3 bases are TGTGCCAGGGGCCCCACAGATACGCAGTATTTT. This gives the protein CARGPTDTQYF.

V and J are TRBV7-2 and TRBJ2-5, with D possibly matching TRBD1 (6 bases). Germline V gene sequence: CDR1 SGHTA, CDR2 FQGNSA. V gave up 6 bases and J gave up 3 bases, with 8 bases separating them. This CDR3 is 12 amino acids long. CDR3 nucleotide sequence: TGTGCCAGCAGTCACAGGGAAGAGACCCAGTACTTC. Translated, it gives CASSHREETQYF.

The V and J genes are TRBV2 and TRBJ1-2; D uncertain. Germline CDR1 is SNHLY and CDR2 is FYNNEI. The CDR3 is made up of 10 amino acids. Deletions cut 6 bases from V and 8 bases from J, with 7 bases between. CDR3 in amino acids: CASRVGGYTF. The CDR3 DNA reads TGTGCCAGCAGGGTGGGCGGCTACACCTTC.

The genes are TRBV7-3 and TRBJ2-1; TRBD2 matches 8 bases. Looked up from germline, CDR1 is SGHTA and CDR2 is FQGTGA. The CDR3 is 15 residues long. J lost 2 bases, V lost 6 bases, and 6 bases had no gene match. The chain's CDR3 is CASSKGGGPYNEQFF. The CDR3 DNA reads TGTGCCAGCAGTAAGGGCGGGGGGCCCTACAATGAGCAGTTCTTC.

Here the CDR3 reads CASSYIRSFHQPQHF. DNA of the CDR3: TGTGCCAGCAGTTATATCAGGTCTTTTCATCAGCCCCAGCATTTT. The gene calls are TRBV6-1 and TRBJ1-5, with unresolved D. The germline V gene encodes CDR1 MNHNS and CDR2 SASEGT. V dropped 5 bases and J dropped 5 bases, with 16 bases sitting between them. The CDR3 length is 15 residues.

The table lists this clonotype with many counts. The V call is TRBV7-2, the J call TRBJ1-1; D gene ambiguous. V lost 7 bases to trimming and J lost 4 bases, with 13 bases between them. Germline CDR1 and CDR2: SGHTA and FQGNSA. This CDR3 region has 13 residues. The CDR3 reads CASNQAWSTEAFF. DNA of the CDR3: TGTGCCAGCAACCAAGCATGGAGCACTGAAGCTTTCTTT.

This clonotype has only a few counts. The rearrangement links TRBV7-2 to TRBJ2-5; 7 bases match TRBD2. This CDR3 spans 14 amino acids. Germline CDR1 SGHTA, CDR2 FQGNSA. The J segment lost 7 bases and the V segment lost 0 bases, leaving 5 bases of the junction unmatched. CDR3 in DNA: TGTGCCAGCAGCTTAGCCGGCCCGGGGGGGACCCAGTACTTC. Amino acids: CASSLAGPGGTQYF.

This clonotype turned up a few times. CDR3 residues: CASSISRTSGRTDTQYF. The CDR3 bases are TGTGCCAGCAGCATCTCACGGACTAGCGGGCGCACAGATACGCAGTATTTT. V gene TRBV7-2 combines with J gene TRBJ2-3; 11 nucleotides line up with TRBD2. Germline trimming cut 5 bases from V and 1 base from J; bases unmatched to any gene: 8. The CDR3 runs 17 residues. Germline V lookup: CDR1 SGHTA, CDR2 FQGNSA. Together with reference TRBV7-2 and TRBJ2-3, the CDR3 gives the full variable domain: GAGVSQSPSNKVTEKGKDVELRCDPISGHTALYWYRQSLGQGLEFLIYFQGNSAPDKSGLPSDRFSAERTGGSVSTLTIQRTQQEDSAVYLCASSISRTSGRTDTQYFGPGTRLTVL.

V usage is TRBV7-9 and J usage is TRBJ2-7, with 9 bases aligning to TRBD2. Germline CDR1 and CDR2: SEHNR and FQNEAQ (reference sequence). This CDR3 region has 15 residues. After removal of 3 bases from V and 4 bases from J, the junction contained 7 bases not matched to a gene. CDR3 DNA sequence: TGTGCCAGCAGCTTTTGGCGGGAGGGCCAATACGAGCAGTACTTC. Its protein product is CASSFWREGQYEQYF.

V and J are TRBV11-2 and TRBJ1-6; no reliable D call. Germline V CDR1 and CDR2: SGHAT, FQNNGV. This CDR3 comprises 15 residues. V dropped 1 base and J dropped 5 bases, with 9 bases sitting between them. The DNA for the CDR3 is TGTGCCAGCAGCTTAGCCAGGACCAATAATTCACCCCTCCACTTT. This translates into CASSLARTNNSPLHF.

The V gene is TRBV11-2, the J gene TRBJ2-2; D may correspond to TRBD1 or TRBD2 (5 bases each). The length of the CDR3 is 14 residues. Germline V CDR1 and CDR2: SGHAT, FQNNGV. V was shortened by 5 bases and J by 4 bases, with 11 bases between the two germline ends. The CDR3: CASSLPGTTGELFF. For the CDR3, the DNA is TGTGCCAGCAGCCTGCCAGGGACCACCGGGGAGCTGTTTTTT.

The CDR3: CASSLEHEQYF. CDR3 sequence (DNA): TGTGCCAGCAGCTTGGAACACGAGCAGTACTTC. V usage is TRBV5-6 and J usage is TRBJ2-7, with D unresolved. CDR3 length: 11 residues. V gave up 0 bases and J gave up 5 bases, with 3 bases separating them. Germline lookup yields CDR1 SGHDT and CDR2 YYEEEE. The full variable domain, completed using reference TRBV5-6 and TRBJ2-7, is DAGVTQSPTHLIKTRGQQVTLRCSPKSGHDTVSWYQQALGQGPQFIFQYYEEEERQRGNFPDRFSGHQFPNYSSELNVNALLLGDSALYLCASSLEHEQYFGPGTRLTVT.